The 2 T cell receptor beta chains below come from one sample, sequenced in a study of T cells in tuberculosis. Only in-frame clones appear in the TCRdb table, and some are missing; sequencing was by immunoSEQ multiplex PCR. This sample has roughly 40,000 clones, with approximately 95% found just once. Specimen: PBMCs. The receptors stem from a donor aged 10-29 years with latent tuberculosis or without tuberculosis infection.

The chain combines TRBV30 with TRBJ1-1, with 10 bases aligning to TRBD1. The germline V gene encodes CDR1 GTSNPN and CDR2 SVGIG (reference sequence). J lost 4 bases, V lost 2 bases, and 7 bases had no gene match. This CDR3 is 15 amino acids long. CDR3 region: CAWSLKGQGFTEAFF. The CDR3, as DNA: TGTGCCTGGAGTCTTAAGGGACAGGGGTTCACTGAAGCTTTCTTT. Variable domain in full (rest from reference TRBV30 and TRBJ1-1): SQTIHQWPATLVQPVGSPLSLECTVEGTSNPNLYWYRQAAGRGLQLLFYSVGIGQISSEVPQNLSASRPQDRQFILSSKKLLLSDSGFYLCAWSLKGQGFTEAFFGQGTRLTVV.

CDR3 in DNA: TGCAGCGTTCGACAGGGGTTGGCGGACACTGAAGCTTTCTTT. It codes for CSVRQGLADTEAFF. This sequence joins TRBV29-1 and TRBJ1-1, with 8 bases identical to TRBD1. Germline lookup yields CDR1 SQVTM and CDR2 ANQGSEA. This CDR3 comprises 14 residues. J lost 3 bases, V lost 5 bases, and 8 bases had no gene match. Full variable domain (remainder filled in from reference TRBV29-1 and TRBJ1-1): SAVISQKPSRDICQRGTSLTIQCQVDSQVTMMFWYRQQPGQSLTLIATANQGSEATYESGFVIDKFPISRPNLTFSTLTVSNMSPEDSSIYLCSVRQGLADTEAFFGQGTRLTVV.